One and the same sample provided the 6 T cell receptor beta chains below, sequenced in a study of cytomegalovirus exposure and HLA in healthy donors. The PCR was carried out with 60 Vbeta primers and 13 Jbeta primers. Profiled with immunoSEQ multiplex PCR; TCRdb holds only in-frame clones, not every one. This sample has 100,000 to 120,000 clones, with 75% to 90% found just once. The sample taken for sequencing was PBMCs. The source of these receptors is a young man in good health and CMV-seropositive.

As regards this clone: The sample holds other DNA sequences that translate to the same CDR3. The chain has TRBV5-1 and TRBJ2-5; D possibly corresponds to TRBD1 (5 bases). CDR1 SGHRS and CDR2 YFSETQ come from the germline V gene. Trimming left V 2 bases short and J 5 bases short, with 10 bases between. The CDR3 contains 13 residues. In DNA, the CDR3 is TGCGCCAGCAGCTTCGGGCAGGGCGAGACCCAGTACTTC. It codes for CASSFGQGETQYF.

This sequence joins TRBV1 and TRBJ1-4. TRBV1 counts as a pseudogene. This CDR3 region has 15 residues. DNA of the CDR3: TGCACCAGCAGGCCCAATTCGGGGTATAATGAAAAACTGTTTTTT. It specifies CTSRPNSGYNEKLFF.

The rearrangement links TRBV27 to TRBJ2-7, with 8 bases matching TRBD1. Trimming at V came to 10 bases and at J to 0 bases, leaving 8 bases not matched to a gene. Germline V gene data show CDR1 as MNHEY and CDR2 as SMNVEV (reference sequence). CDR3 length: 14 amino acids. DNA for the CDR3: TGTGCCACCCGTGGGACAGGCTACTCCTACGAGCAGTACTTC. The encoded protein is CATRGTGYSYEQYF.

With regard to this clone: This specimen includes other DNA sequences encoding the same CDR3. The V gene is TRBV5-1, the J gene TRBJ2-7, with TRBD1 as a possible D gene (5 bases). The CDR3 runs 12 residues. V was clipped by 4 bases and J by 2 bases, with 7 bases between them. Germline-derived CDR1 and CDR2 are SGHRS and YFSETQ. The CDR3 DNA sequence: TGCGCCAGCAGCCTGGACACCTACGAGCAGTACTTC. Encoded protein: CASSLDTYEQYF.

This chain connects TRBV4-2 to TRBJ2-5, with TRBD2 identical over 7 bases. The J call is uncertain, as TRBJ2-7 better fits the DNA end. CDR3 size: 15 residues. Germline V gene sequence: CDR1 LGHNA, CDR2 YNFKEQ. CDR3 sequence reads: CASSKRSGVADEQYF. The CDR3, as DNA: TGTGCCAGCAGCAAAAGGAGCGGGGTAGCCGACGAGCAGTACTTC.

The V and J genes are TRBV5-1 and TRBJ2-7, with 9 bases matching TRBD1. The germline gives CDR1 SGHRS, CDR2 YFSETQ. This CDR3 comprises 14 residues. V was clipped by 3 bases and J by 5 bases; unmatched bases: 6. CDR3 coding DNA: TGCGCCAGCAGCTACTGGACAGGGGAGGACGAGCAGTACTTC. This gives the protein CASSYWTGEDEQYF.